These 26 T cell receptor beta chains originate from one sample sequenced in a study of Ad26.COV2.S vaccination and SARS-CoV-2 variants. Treatment specified: some 20 received Ad26.COV2.S at low or high dose, single or two shots; roughly five received placebo; per-sample allocation not given. Following the first vaccine or placebo injection, samples were taken on day 63. Profiling relied on immunoSEQ multiplex PCR, and the TCRdb table lists in-frame clones only, not all of them. In the table there are a few hundred thousand clones, around 82% of which are singletons. The sample was peripheral blood, taken in a trial of Ad26.COV2.S vaccine versus placebo. The receptor source for this set is a person between 18 and 60 years old who received the Ad26.COV2.S COVID-19 vaccine or a placebo.

The chain uses TRBV11-3 and TRBJ2-7; D gene ambiguous. V shed 3 bases and J shed 3 bases, with 15 bases lying between them. The germline V gene encodes CDR1 SGHNT and CDR2 YENEEA. The CDR3 is made up of 15 amino acids. DNA of the CDR3: TGTGCCAGCAGCTTCGTCGGACGGAACGACTACGAGCAGTACTTC. Translating it yields CASSFVGRNDYEQYF.

Here the CDR3 reads CASSIQRAYEQYF. CDR3 DNA sequence: TGCGCCAGCAGCATACAACGGGCCTACGAGCAGTACTTC. V gene TRBV5-1 combines with J gene TRBJ2-7; D unresolved. The germline CDR1 and CDR2 sequences are SGHRS and YFSETQ. This CDR3 is built from 13 residues. The V gene lost 4 bases and the J gene lost 2 bases, with 10 bases spanning the gap. Full variable domain (rest looked up from reference TRBV5-1 and TRBJ2-7): KAGVTQTPRYLIKTRGQQVTLSCSPISGHRSVSWYQQTPGQGLQFLFEYFSETQRNKGNFPGRFSGRQFSNSRSEMNVSTLELGDSALYLCASSIQRAYEQYFGPGTRLTVT.

The J gene is TRBJ1-2, the V gene TRBV6-6, with D possibly matching TRBD1 (5 bases). The CDR3 has 14 residues. In germline, CDR1 is MNHNY, CDR2 SVGAGI (reference sequence). V lost 6 bases and J 0 bases, leaving 11 bases between the germline ends. Written as DNA, the CDR3 is TGTGCCAGCAGCCTGGGGACGGCTAACTATGGCTACACCTTC. Translating it yields CASSLGTANYGYTF.

In this sample, this clone turned up once. J is TRBJ2-2 and V is TRBV5-4; 8 bases fit TRBD1. V trimming: 0 bases; J trimming: 4 bases; junction bases outside the gene matches: 2. The CDR3 contains 15 residues. CDR1 is SGHNT, CDR2 YYREEE, per germline (reference sequence). CDR3: CASSLGQGFTGELFF. The CDR3, as DNA: TGTGCCAGCAGCTTGGGACAGGGGTTCACCGGGGAGCTGTTTTTT.

The chain is built from TRBV6-2 or TRBV6-3 and TRBJ2-2; D may match TRBD1 or TRBD2 (5 bases each). Germline V gene sequence: CDR1 MNHEY, CDR2 SVGEGT. The V end lost 5 bases, the J end lost 7 bases, and 11 bases lay between the germline ends. This CDR3 has 13 amino acids. The chain's CDR3 is CASSRDLGGELFF. The CDR3 nucleotides are TGTGCCAGCAGTAGGGACCTCGGCGGGGAGCTGTTTTTT.

The chain links TRBV19 to TRBJ2-2, with D possibly matching TRBD1 (5 bases). The V and J ends lost 2 bases and 3 bases respectively, with 10 bases between them. The CDR3 has 15 residues. Germline V lookup: CDR1 LNHDA, CDR2 SQIVND (reference sequence). CDR3 sequence: CASSITRVDTGELFF. In DNA form, the CDR3 reads TGTGCCAGTAGTATAACCAGGGTGGACACCGGGGAGCTGTTTTTT.

The rearrangement links TRBV6-5 to TRBJ1-2; no firm D call. V was clipped by 0 bases and J by 8 bases, with 10 bases between them. CDR3 length: 13 residues. Germline loops: CDR1 MNHEY, CDR2 SVGAGI. The CDR3 DNA reads as TGTGCCAGCAGTTACTCGATCGAGTGGGGCTACACCTTC. It yields the protein CASSYSIEWGYTF.

The J gene is TRBJ1-1, the V gene TRBV5-4, with a tentative D call TRBD1 (6 bases). V was cut by 4 bases and J by 1 base, with 14 bases left in between. The V gene's germline CDR1 is SGHNT and CDR2 YYREEE (reference sequence). This CDR3 contains 15 residues. The DNA for the CDR3 is TGTGCCAGCAGCCGCGGGGGGGCGCAGAACACTGAAGCTTTCTTT. It specifies CASSRGGAQNTEAFF.

The rearrangement links TRBV12-5 to TRBJ1-2, with TRBD1 matching over 8 bases. Germline CDR1 is LGHNT and CDR2 is FRNRAP. The CDR3 has 15 amino acids. V was clipped by 1 base and J by 4 bases; unmatched bases: 5. The CDR3 here is CASGLGRTGLYGYTF. CDR3 nucleotides: TGTGCTAGTGGTTTGGGTAGGACAGGGCTCTATGGCTACACCTTC. The full variable domain, its missing parts supplied by reference TRBV12-5 and TRBJ1-2, is DARVTQTPRHKVTEMGQEVTMRCQPILGHNTVFWYRQTMMQGLELLAYFRNRAPLDDSGMPKDRFSAEMPDATLATLKIQPSEPRDSAVYFCASGLGRTGLYGYTFGSGTRLTVV.

This clone appeared a single time. The chain is built from TRBV9 and TRBJ1-3; D remains ambiguous. V dropped 3 bases and J dropped 0 bases, with 10 bases sitting between them. The germline V gene has CDR1 SGDLS and CDR2 YYNGEE. This CDR3 contains 15 residues. The CDR3 DNA sequence: TGTGCCAGCAGCGCCAGACATTTCTCTGGAAACACCATATATTTT. Its translation: CASSARHFSGNTIYF.

The chain uses TRBV9 and TRBJ2-7, with no clear D. Deletions cut 4 bases from V and 3 bases from J, with 20 bases between. The CDR3 is made up of 16 amino acids. Germline V CDR1 and CDR2: SGDLS, YYNGEE. Written as DNA, the CDR3 is TGTGCCAGCAGCCCCGTTGGGCAGCAAGGCCACTACGAGCAGTACTTC. Protein product: CASSPVGQQGHYEQYF. Full variable domain (missing parts from reference TRBV9 and TRBJ2-7): DSGVTQTPKHLITATGQRVTLRCSPRSGDLSVYWYQQSLDQGLQFLIQYYNGEERAKGNILERFSAQQFPDLHSELNLSSLELGDSALYFCASSPVGQQGHYEQYFGPGTRLTVT.

The chain combines TRBV5-1 with TRBJ2-1, with 12 bases that match TRBD2. The CDR3 totals 14 residues. The germline V gene encodes CDR1 SGHRS and CDR2 YFSETQ. V shed 5 bases and J 6 bases; nucleotides not matched to a gene: 3. The CDR3 coding sequence is TGCGCCAGCAGGAGACTAGCGGGGGCCAATGAGCAGTTCTTC. Amino acids: CASRRLAGANEQFF.

About this clone: Additional DNA sequences in this sample encode the identical CDR3. This CDR3 reads CASSPYQETQYF. The CDR3 DNA sequence: TGTGCCAGCTCACCTTACCAAGAGACCCAGTACTTC. The V and J genes are TRBV18 and TRBJ2-5; unclear D gene. V was clipped by 3 bases and J by 0 bases, with 2 bases between them. The CDR3 extends over 12 amino acids. Germline V gene lookup returns CDR1 KGHSH and CDR2 LQKENI.

The V call is TRBV7-6, the J call TRBJ2-5; D is possibly TRBD2 (5 bases). Germline loops: CDR1 SGHVS, CDR2 FNYEAQ. This CDR3 comprises 12 residues. V was pared by 1 base and J by 7 bases, with 7 bases between. This CDR3 reads CASSLDRGTQYF. CDR3 in DNA: TGTGCCAGCAGCTTAGATCGGGGGACCCAGTACTTC.

The V call is TRBV24-1, the J call TRBJ2-2; D is uncertain. This CDR3 has 15 amino acids. CDR1 is KGHDR, CDR2 SFDVKD, per germline. With 3 bases removed from V and 3 bases from J, the gap between germline ends came to 10 bases. CDR3 nucleotides: TGTGCCACCAGTGATCGGGTTCTTCACACCGGGGAGCTGTTTTTT. Protein product: CATSDRVLHTGELFF.

V usage is TRBV5-1 and J usage is TRBJ1-2; D not resolved. This CDR3 has 14 residues. Germline V gene lookup returns CDR1 SGHRS and CDR2 YFSETQ. Trimming removed 3 bases from V and 0 bases from J, with 9 bases in between. The CDR3 spells CASSWTAANYGYTF. The DNA of the CDR3 is TGCGCCAGCAGCTGGACCGCAGCTAACTATGGCTACACCTTC.

The chain carries TRBV6-5 and TRBJ1-3, with D unresolved. Trimming left V 6 bases short and J 6 bases short, with 18 bases between. The CDR3 is 15 amino acids. Looked up from germline, CDR1 is MNHEY and CDR2 is SVGAGI. CDR3: CASRGIWTDKNTIYF. CDR3 sequence (DNA): TGTGCCAGCAGGGGCATTTGGACTGACAAAAACACCATATATTTT.

The chain uses TRBV7-3 and TRBJ1-2; D gene uncertain. V was shortened by 5 bases and J by 6 bases, with 16 bases between the two germline ends. Germline CDR1 and CDR2: SGHTA and FQGTGA. This CDR3 comprises 14 residues. CDR3: CASSPDILENGYTF. Here the CDR3 DNA reads TGTGCCAGCAGCCCCGACATCCTAGAAAATGGCTACACCTTC. Together with reference TRBV7-3 and TRBJ1-2, the CDR3 gives the full variable domain: GAGVSQTPSNKVTEKGKYVELRCDPISGHTALYWYRQSLGQGPEFLIYFQGTGAADDSGLPNDRFFAVRPEGSVSTLKIQRTERGDSAVYLCASSPDILENGYTFGSGTRLTVV.

The chain carries TRBV2 and TRBJ2-5, with a tentative D call TRBD1 (7 bases). Trimming removed 6 bases from V and 4 bases from J, with 15 bases in between. Germline CDR1 and CDR2: SNHLY and FYNNEI. CDR3 length: 14 residues. The CDR3 DNA reads TGTGCCAGCAGCCGACAGGGAGGCAGAGAGACCCAGTACTTC. Protein product: CASSRQGGRETQYF.

This chain uses TRBV29-1 with TRBJ2-7, with D hard to call. Germline V lookup: CDR1 SQVTM, CDR2 ANQGSEA. The CDR3 covers 13 residues. The germline V and J ends were trimmed by 5 bases and 5 bases, with 16 bases remaining between them. This chain's CDR3 is CSVFGPLTDEQYF. CDR3 DNA sequence: TGCAGCGTTTTCGGCCCCTTGACCGACGAGCAGTACTTC.

This clone came up once. The rearrangement joins TRBV19 to TRBJ2-1, with TRBD2 identical over 14 bases. Unmatched junction bases numbered 9, after V lost 4 bases and J lost 4 bases. Germline assignment: CDR1 LNHDA and CDR2 SQIVND (reference sequence). CDR3 length equals 18 residues. Written as DNA, the CDR3 is TGTGCCAGTAGTAACCCCCAGGGACTAGCGGGGGTATACAATGAGCAGTTCTTC. Translated, it gives CASSNPQGLAGVYNEQFF.

This chain uses TRBV7-2 with TRBJ1-5, with no clear D. Trimming removed 1 base from V and 1 base from J, with 8 bases in between. CDR1 is SGHTA, CDR2 FQGNSA, per germline. The CDR3 loop spans 15 amino acids. The CDR3 loop is CASSLGGLSNQPQHF. DNA of the CDR3: TGTGCCAGCAGCTTAGGGGGTTTGAGCAATCAGCCCCAGCATTTT.

The chain couples TRBV7-2 to TRBJ2-1; 7 bases map to TRBD2. This CDR3 spans 15 amino acids. The V gene end was trimmed by 0 bases and the J gene end by 9 bases; junction bases not matched to a gene: 8. Per germline, CDR1 SGHTA and CDR2 FQGNSA. The DNA for the CDR3 is TGTGCCAGCAGCTTAGCAACTGCGGGAGCGGCTGAGCAGTTCTTC. Translated, it gives CASSLATAGAAEQFF.

The gene calls are TRBV19 and TRBJ1-6; weak D call: TRBD1 (5 bases). Trimming shortened V by 4 bases and J by 9 bases, and 22 bases separated the two germline ends. Per germline, CDR1 LNHDA and CDR2 SQIVND (reference sequence). This CDR3 comprises 17 residues. For the CDR3, the DNA is TGTGCCAGTAGTACCCCCCTCGGGGGAGCCCTCACTTCACCCCTCCACTTT. It specifies CASSTPLGGALTSPLHF.

This sequence joins TRBV15 and TRBJ1-2; the D is unclear. Trimming removed 3 bases from V and 0 bases from J, with 17 bases in between. CDR3 length: 17 amino acids. Germline V CDR1 and CDR2: LNHNV, YYDKDF (reference sequence). The CDR3, as DNA: TGTGCCACCAGCAGGGATCCCGAACTAGCAGCTAACTATGGCTACACCTTC. It is translated as CATSRDPELAANYGYTF. Complete variable domain (other parts from reference TRBV15 and TRBJ1-2): DAMVIQNPRYQVTQFGKPVTLSCSQTLNHNVMYWYQQKSSQAPKLLFHYYDKDFNNEADTPDNFQSRRPNTSFCFLDIRSPGLGDTAMYLCATSRDPELAANYGYTFGSGTRLTVV.

The chain employs TRBV27 and TRBJ1-3; D remains ambiguous. V was cut by 4 bases and J by 5 bases, with 12 bases left in between. Germline CDR1 is MNHEY and CDR2 is SMNVEV (reference sequence). The CDR3 covers 14 residues. The CDR3 bases are TGTGCCAGCAGTTCGCAATCCCGTAGAAACACCATATATTTT. It codes for CASSSQSRRNTIYF.